Following are 17 T cell receptor beta chains from one sample sequenced in a study of T cell responses to AZD1222 COVID-19 vaccine. Generated by immunoSEQ multiplex PCR, the TCRdb table keeps only in-frame clones and is missing some. The table lists 94,000 or so clones, roughly 90% of them singletons. The source material was peripheral blood, sampled on day 0 of AZD1222 vaccination. Source of these receptors: an adult in good health.

The chain joins TRBV2 to TRBJ1-2, with 7 bases aligning to TRBD1. Germline loops: CDR1 SNHLY, CDR2 FYNNEI. Trimming at V came to 6 bases and at J to 6 bases, leaving 7 bases not matched to a gene. The CDR3 sequence is 13 residues long. CDR3 nucleotides: TGTGCCAGCAGGGGAGACAGGGAGGATGGCTACACCTTC. Amino acids: CASRGDREDGYTF.

The chain employs TRBV6-4 and TRBJ2-2; 10 nucleotides agree with TRBD1. CDR1 and CDR2 (germline): MRHNA, SNTAGT. J was trimmed by 5 bases and V by 5 bases; bases with no gene match: 2. The CDR3 is 14 residues long. Written as DNA, the CDR3 is TGTGCCAGCAGTCCGGGACAGGGGACCGGGGAGCTGTTTTTT. Its translation is CASSPGQGTGELFF.

The chain is built from TRBV5-6 and TRBJ1-2, with a possible D match to TRBD1 (5 bases). Germline-derived CDR1 and CDR2 are SGHDT and YYEEEE. The CDR3 has 13 residues. The V end was cut by 2 bases, the J end by 8 bases, with 13 bases between. This CDR3 is CASSLTSTGGYTF. In DNA form, the CDR3 reads TGTGCCAGCAGCTTAACTTCAACAGGCGGCTACACCTTC.

This clone showed up just once. The chain joins TRBV19 to TRBJ1-4, with D hard to call. V gave up 5 bases and J gave up 3 bases, with 13 bases separating them. This CDR3 contains 15 residues. Germline V CDR1 and CDR2: LNHDA, SQIVND (reference sequence). The CDR3 protein is CASSPRGVPNEKLFF. The CDR3 DNA is TGTGCCAGTAGTCCCCGCGGGGTCCCTAATGAAAAACTGTTTTTT.

The gene calls are TRBV28 and TRBJ2-1; D gene ambiguous. Germline values: CDR1 MDHEN, CDR2 SYDVKM. The CDR3 has 15 residues. Trimming stripped 3 bases from V and 0 bases from J, with 9 bases between. CDR3 sequence (DNA): TGTGCCAGCAGTTTCGCCTCGAGCTCCTACAATGAGCAGTTCTTC. This sequence encodes CASSFASSSYNEQFF.

The rearrangement uses TRBV28 and TRBJ1-5; 10 positions agree with TRBD1. V dropped 6 bases and J dropped 0; count of bases not matched to a gene: 14. Germline CDR1 MDHEN, CDR2 SYDVKM. The CDR3 sequence is 19 residues long. The CDR3 spells CASSLTGTGVVDSNQPQHF. CDR3 in DNA: TGTGCCAGCAGCCTTACCGGGACAGGGGTGGTTGATAGCAATCAGCCCCAGCATTTT.

This chain links TRBV27 with TRBJ2-1; TRBD2 might be the D (6 bases). This CDR3 has 15 residues. The V gene's germline CDR1 is MNHEY and CDR2 SMNVEV (reference sequence). Trimming took 5 bases from V and 3 from J, leaving 14 bases between them. The CDR3 protein is CASSQPGTYYNEQFF. DNA for the CDR3: TGTGCCAGCAGTCAGCCCGGGACTTACTACAATGAGCAGTTCTTC.

The chain joins TRBV9 to TRBJ2-7; 7 nucleotides agree with TRBD1. V lost 2 bases to trimming and J lost 2 bases; unmatched junction nucleotides: 13. The germline V gene encodes CDR1 SGDLS and CDR2 YYNGEE. The CDR3 runs 17 residues. CDR3 DNA sequence: TGTGCCAGCAGCGTGAGGGACAGCTTCATGGGGCCCTACGAGCAGTACTTC. It is translated as CASSVRDSFMGPYEQYF.

To note about this clone: Additional DNA sequences in this sample encode the identical CDR3. V and J are TRBV9 and TRBJ2-3; unclear D gene. CDR1 SGDLS and CDR2 YYNGEE come from the germline V gene. With 1 base removed from V and 3 bases from J, the gap between germline ends came to 3 bases. The CDR3 is made up of 12 amino acids. The CDR3 DNA sequence: TGTGCCAGCAGCGTATTTACAGATACGCAGTATTTT. It encodes CASSVFTDTQYF. Full variable domain (rest looked up from reference TRBV9 and TRBJ2-3): DSGVTQTPKHLITATGQRVTLRCSPRSGDLSVYWYQQSLDQGLQFLIQYYNGEERAKGNILERFSAQQFPDLHSELNLSSLELGDSALYFCASSVFTDTQYFGPGTRLTVL.

This clone came up once. This chain uses TRBV6-1 with TRBJ2-5, with 7 bases that match TRBD2. J gave up 5 bases and V 1 base, and 10 bases lay outside the gene matches. This CDR3 is built from 16 residues. The germline V gene encodes CDR1 MNHNS and CDR2 SASEGT. The CDR3: CASSEGWGGGSETQYF. The CDR3 DNA sequence: TGTGCCAGCAGTGAAGGTTGGGGGGGAGGGAGTGAGACCCAGTACTTC.

The rearrangement uses TRBV7-2 and TRBJ2-7; 10 bases map to TRBD2. Germline V CDR1 and CDR2: SGHTA, FQGNSA. V was clipped by 5 bases and J by 1 base; unmatched bases: 14. The CDR3 is 18 amino acids. The DNA of the CDR3 is TGTGCCAGCAGCCTGTCGCGGACTAGCGGACTAGGGTCCTACGAGCAGTACTTC. Translated: CASSLSRTSGLGSYEQYF.

This clone was seen a single time. The chain uses TRBV5-1 and TRBJ2-1, with D possibly TRBD1 on 8 matching bases. This CDR3 contains 14 residues. Germline CDR1 is SGHRS and CDR2 is YFSETQ. Trimming took off 6 bases at V and 6 bases at J, with 16 bases between the two ends. CDR3 in amino acids: CASTRTGRANEQFF. The CDR3 nucleotides read TGCGCCAGCACCCGGACAGGGAGGGCCAATGAGCAGTTCTTC.

The chain couples TRBV5-8 to TRBJ1-2; D gene unclear. V was pared by 2 bases and J by 5 bases, with 13 bases between. Germline values: CDR1 SGHTS, CDR2 YDEGEE. This CDR3 is built from 14 residues. CDR3 region: CASSLPPGRYGYTF. For the CDR3, the DNA is TGTGCCAGCAGCTTACCCCCAGGACGGTATGGCTACACCTTC.

The rearrangement joins TRBV5-1 to TRBJ2-3; D perhaps matches TRBD2 (6 bases). Germline V gene lookup returns CDR1 SGHRS and CDR2 YFSETQ. The V and J ends lost 4 bases and 0 bases respectively, with 12 bases between them. The CDR3 contains 15 residues. The CDR3 region is CASSRRDGSTDTQYF. The CDR3 DNA is TGCGCCAGCAGCAGGAGGGACGGAAGCACAGATACGCAGTATTTT.

This sequence joins TRBV6-2 or TRBV6-3 and TRBJ1-5, with D possibly matching TRBD1 (5 bases). Deletions cut 0 bases from V and 5 bases from J, with 11 bases between. Looked up from germline, CDR1 is MNHEY and CDR2 is SVGEGT. This CDR3 region has 15 residues. The CDR3 reads CASSYSEGLHQPQHF. The CDR3 coding sequence is TGTGCCAGCAGTTACTCCGAGGGGCTACATCAGCCCCAGCATTTT.

The V call is TRBV7-8, the J call TRBJ2-1; possible D gene TRBD2, 5 bases. In germline, CDR1 is SGHVS, CDR2 FQNEAQ. CDR3 length equals 12 residues. V was clipped by 5 bases and J by 6 bases, with 8 bases between them. CDR3 loop: CASSTTSNEQFF. CDR3 nucleotide sequence: TGTGCCAGCAGCACTACTAGCAATGAGCAGTTCTTC.

The chain joins TRBV7-2 to TRBJ2-7; 9 bases agree with TRBD1. Germline CDR1 is SGHTA and CDR2 is FQGNSA. The ends lost 5 bases at V and 3 bases at J; junction bases unmatched: 2. CDR3 length: 13 amino acids. In DNA form, the CDR3 reads TGTGCCAGCAGCCTGACAGGGGGCTACGAGCAGTACTTC. Its translation: CASSLTGGYEQYF.